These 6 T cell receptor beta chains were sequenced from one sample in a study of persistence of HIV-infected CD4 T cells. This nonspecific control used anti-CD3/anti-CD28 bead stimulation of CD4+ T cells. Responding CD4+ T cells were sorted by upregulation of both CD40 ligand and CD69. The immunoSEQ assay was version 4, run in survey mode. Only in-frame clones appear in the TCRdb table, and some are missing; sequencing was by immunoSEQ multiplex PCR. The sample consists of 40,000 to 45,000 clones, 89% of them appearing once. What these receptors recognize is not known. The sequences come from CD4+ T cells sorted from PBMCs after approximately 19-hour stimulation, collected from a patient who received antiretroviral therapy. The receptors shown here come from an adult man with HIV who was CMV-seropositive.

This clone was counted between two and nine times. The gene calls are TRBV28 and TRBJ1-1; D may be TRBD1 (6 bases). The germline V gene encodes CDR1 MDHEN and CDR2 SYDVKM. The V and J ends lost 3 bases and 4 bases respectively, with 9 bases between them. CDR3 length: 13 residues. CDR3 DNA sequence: TGTGCCAGCAGTTTTCCCAGGGGCACTGAAGCTTTCTTT. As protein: CASSFPRGTEAFF.

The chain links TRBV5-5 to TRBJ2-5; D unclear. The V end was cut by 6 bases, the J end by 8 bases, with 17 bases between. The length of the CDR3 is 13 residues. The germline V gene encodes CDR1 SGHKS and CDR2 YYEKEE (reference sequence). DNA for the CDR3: TGTGCCAGCAACAACATTCCAGGCGAAACCCAGTACTTC. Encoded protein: CASNNIPGETQYF.

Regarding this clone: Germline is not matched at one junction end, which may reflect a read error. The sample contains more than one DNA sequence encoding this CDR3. CDR3 DNA sequence: TGCGCCAGCAGTTTGGGTCAGTACCCCGCTGAAGCTTTCTTT. Translating it yields CASSLGQYPAEAFF. This rearrangement joins TRBV5-1 to TRBJ1-1, with D hard to call. The length of the CDR3 is 14 residues. The germline V gene encodes CDR1 SGHRS and CDR2 YFSETQ.

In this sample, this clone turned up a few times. DNA of the CDR3: TGTGCCAGCAGTGAAGCTTCGGGGCAGAGGGACACTGAAGCTTTCTTT. Its protein is CASSEASGQRDTEAFF. The chain uses TRBV6-1 and TRBJ1-1; D may be TRBD1 (5 bases). V was trimmed by 0 bases and J by 3 bases, leaving 14 bases between them. Germline CDR1 reads MNHNS; CDR2 reads SASEGT. The CDR3 consists of 16 residues.

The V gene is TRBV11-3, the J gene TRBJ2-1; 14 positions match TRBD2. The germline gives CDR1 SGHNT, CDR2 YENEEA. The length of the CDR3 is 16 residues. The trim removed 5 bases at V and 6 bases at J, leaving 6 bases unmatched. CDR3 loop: CASSAGLAGAINEQFF. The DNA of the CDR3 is TGTGCCAGCAGCGCGGGACTAGCGGGGGCTATCAATGAGCAGTTCTTC. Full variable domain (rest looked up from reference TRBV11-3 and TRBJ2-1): EAGVVQSPRYKIIEKKQPVAFWCNPISGHNTLYWYLQNLGQGPELLIRYENEEAVDDSQLPKDRFSAERLKGVDSTLKIQPAELGDSAVYLCASSAGLAGAINEQFFGPGTRLTVL.

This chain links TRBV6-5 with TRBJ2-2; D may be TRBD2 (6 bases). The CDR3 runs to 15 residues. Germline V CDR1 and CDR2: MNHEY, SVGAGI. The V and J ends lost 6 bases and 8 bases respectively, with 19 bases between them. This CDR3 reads CASRVGGIAPGELFF. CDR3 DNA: TGTGCCAGCAGGGTTGGGGGGATAGCTCCAGGGGAGCTGTTTTTT.